These 7 T cell receptor beta chains originate from one sample sequenced in a study of T cell responses to AZD1222 COVID-19 vaccine. Clones were sequenced by immunoSEQ multiplex PCR, and TCRdb holds only the in-frame ones, with some missing. The table records around 100,000 clones, around nine tenths of them present only once. Sequences were derived from peripheral blood, sampled on day 0 of AZD1222 vaccination. The receptors originated from an adult in good health.

The V and J genes are TRBV14 and TRBJ1-1, with TRBD1 as a possible D gene (5 bases). The CDR3 runs 15 residues. V was clipped by 2 bases and J by 0 bases, with 10 bases between them. CDR1 and CDR2 from the germline V gene are SGHDN and FVKESK. DNA for the CDR3: TGTGCCAGCAGCCAATGGGGGACTGTGAACACTGAAGCTTTCTTT. Translating gives CASSQWGTVNTEAFF.

This chain uses TRBV6-2 or TRBV6-3 with TRBJ2-7, with a possible D match to TRBD1 (5 bases). CDR1 is MNHEY and CDR2 is SVGEGT in the germline V gene. The CDR3 has 15 amino acids. With 5 bases removed from V and 4 bases from J, the gap between germline ends came to 18 bases. CDR3 DNA: TGTGCCAGCAGTCCCCAGTTTCGACAGTTATACGAGCAGTACTTC. Translated, it gives CASSPQFRQLYEQYF.

This chain connects TRBV14 to TRBJ2-7, with D possibly called TRBD1 or TRBD2 (7 bases each). Trimming left V 0 bases short and J 6 bases short, with 9 bases between. This CDR3 has 13 amino acids. CDR1 is SGHDN and CDR2 is FVKESK in the germline V gene. This CDR3 reads CASSQDRGGEQYF. DNA for the CDR3: TGTGCCAGCAGCCAAGACAGGGGGGGCGAGCAGTACTTC. The entire variable domain, with the rest obtained from reference TRBV14 and TRBJ2-7, is as follows: EAGVTQFPSHSVIEKGQTVTLRCDPISGHDNLYWYRRVMGKEIKFLLHFVKESKQDESGMPNNRFLAERTGGTYSTLKVQPAELEDSGVYFCASSQDRGGEQYFGPGTRLTVT.

This chain uses TRBV12-3 or TRBV12-4 with TRBJ1-1, with D maybe TRBD1 (6 bases). The CDR3 covers 13 residues. The V end lost 3 bases, the J end lost 4 bases, and 9 bases lay between the germline ends. In DNA, the CDR3 is TGTGCCAGCAGTTTCCGGGGGCGCACTGAAGCTTTCTTT. Translation gives CASSFRGRTEAFF.

The table lists this clone with a count of one. The chain is built from TRBV5-4 and TRBJ2-2, with D possibly matching TRBD1 (6 bases). V was cut by 4 bases and J by 6 bases, with 19 bases left in between. Germline CDR1 reads SGHNT; CDR2 reads YYREEE (reference sequence). CDR3 length: 16 residues. The CDR3 coding sequence is TGTGCCAGCAGCCTATCCTCCTTGGGGGCCTCCGGGGAGCTGTTTTTT. Its translation: CASSLSSLGASGELFF.

This chain's CDR3 is CASSNRETQYF. CDR3 DNA: TGTGCCAGTAGTAATCGGGAGACCCAGTACTTC. The chain employs TRBV19 and TRBJ2-5; D unresolved. CDR3 length equals 11 residues. The germline V gene encodes CDR1 LNHDA and CDR2 SQIVND (reference sequence). Trimming shortened V by 4 bases and J by 5 bases, and 5 bases separated the two germline ends. Using reference TRBV19 and TRBJ2-5 for the parts outside the CDR3, the full variable domain is DGGITQSPKYLFRKEGQNVTLSCEQNLNHDAMYWYRQDPGQGLRLIYYSQIVNDFQKGDIAEGYSVSREKKESFPLTVTSAQKNPTAFYLCASSNRETQYFGPGTRLLVL.

V is TRBV4-2 and J is TRBJ1-5; 9 bases fit TRBD1. V lost 3 bases to trimming and J lost 5 bases; unmatched junction nucleotides: 11. The CDR3 has 17 amino acids. Germline lookup yields CDR1 LGHNA and CDR2 YNFKEQ. CDR3 sequence reads: CASSQQGTGGVDQPQHF. The CDR3 region has the DNA TGTGCCAGCAGCCAGCAAGGAACAGGGGGCGTTGATCAGCCCCAGCATTTT.